This is a list of T cell receptor beta chains from one sample in a study of tumor and adjacent non-tumor tissue in lung cancer. TCRdb itself ran the multiplex PCR reads through MiXCR, one entry per CDR3 protein. The sample shows around 210,000 distinct CDR3 sequences, approximately 74% of them seen only once. The sample taken for sequencing was lung tumor tissue. The receptors here all came from a man aged 55 to 70 with non-small cell lung cancer. Both conserved end residues are part of each CDR3. D genes are given only for firm matches. Clone size is not always given. Where it is, it says once, few, many or a class for expanded clones.

V gene: TRBV11-2
D gene: TRBD1
J gene: TRBJ2-6
clone size: -
CDR3 DNA: TGTGCCAGCATCCTGGACAGGGGCTACTTTGGGGCCAACGTCCTGACTTTC
CDR3 protein: CASILDRGYFGANVLTF

V gene: TRBV6-5
D gene: TRBD1
J gene: TRBJ2-2
clone size: once
CDR3 DNA: TGTGCCAGCAAAAGGGACAGGGATACCGTGGAGCTGTTTTTT
CDR3 protein: CASKRDRDTVELFF

V gene: TRBV20-1
D gene: TRBD1
J gene: TRBJ1-1
clone size: -
CDR3 DNA: TGCAGTGCTAGTGTCCCAGGGGGCTATACTGAAGTTTTCTTT
CDR3 protein: CSASVPGGYTEVFF

V gene: TRBV30
D gene: TRBD1
J gene: TRBJ1-5
clone size: few
CDR3 DNA: TGTGCCTGGAGTGTAGGGGGCACGTTTCAGCCCCAGCATTTT
CDR3 protein: CAWSVGGTFQPQHF

V gene: TRBV4-2
D gene: -
J gene: TRBJ1-5
clone size: -
CDR3 DNA: TGTGCCAGCAGCCAAGGAACGGCCCGGTCAGCCCAGCATTTT
CDR3 protein: CASSQGTARSAQHF

V gene: TRBV4-2
D gene: TRBD2
J gene: TRBJ2-7
clone size: -
CDR3 DNA: TGTGCCAGCAGCCCTTCCGTGACTAGCGGGAGTGACACCTACGAGCAGTACTTC
CDR3 protein: CASSPSVTSGSDTYEQYF

V gene: TRBV6-5
D gene: -
J gene: TRBJ2-2
clone size: -
CDR3 DNA: TGTGCCAGCGGTTACTTACCGACGGCCGGGGAGCTGTTTTTT
CDR3 protein: CASGYLPTAGELFF

V gene: TRBV20-1
D gene: -
J gene: TRBJ2-1
clone size: -
CDR3 DNA: TGCAGTGCTAGAGCTCACCTGCTCTCCTACAATGAGCAGTTCTTC
CDR3 protein: CSARAHLLSYNEQFF

V gene: TRBV30
D gene: -
J gene: TRBJ2-3
clone size: few
CDR3 DNA: TGTGCCTGGGGGAAAGGCTCGGCGGGACGTAGTACGCAGTATTTT
CDR3 protein: CAWGKGSAGRSTQYF

V gene: TRBV12-3/TRBV12-4
D gene: TRBD1
J gene: TRBJ1-6
clone size: -
CDR3 DNA: TGTGCCAGCACCCCGAAGTCACAGGGGGTTGACTCACCCCTCCACTTT
CDR3 protein: CASTPKSQGVDSPLHF

V gene: TRBV13
D gene: -
J gene: TRBJ2-7
clone size: few
CDR3 DNA: TGTGCCAGCGGGAGGGGGAGAACCTACGAGCAGTACTTC
CDR3 protein: CASGRGRTYEQYF

V gene: TRBV11-3
D gene: -
J gene: TRBJ2-6
clone size: once
CDR3 DNA: TGTGCCAGCAACTCCTCAATTAGGGGGGGTCCAATCTCTGGGGCCAACATCCTGACTTTC
CDR3 protein: CASNSSIRGGPISGANILTF

V gene: TRBV20-1
D gene: TRBD1
J gene: TRBJ1-5
clone size: -
CDR3 DNA: TGCAGCCCTAGAGCACAGGGGGACCAGTCCCAGCATTTT
CDR3 protein: CSPRAQGDQSQHF

V gene: TRBV20-1
D gene: TRBD1
J gene: TRBJ1-5
clone size: -
CDR3 DNA: TGCAGTGCCACCTTTTCCGGGACAGGGAGCAATCAGCCCCAGCATTTT
CDR3 protein: CSATFSGTGSNQPQHF

V gene: TRBV12-3/TRBV12-4
D gene: -
J gene: TRBJ2-7
clone size: -
CDR3 DNA: TGTGCCAGCAGTTTTGCGGGACTGCCACCTTACGAGCAGTACTTC
CDR3 protein: CASSFAGLPPYEQYF

V gene: TRBV6-2/TRBV6-3
D gene: -
J gene: TRBJ2-1
clone size: -
CDR3 DNA: TGTACCAGCAGTTCTCCCAACGTGGGTAAGCAGTTCTTC
CDR3 protein: CTSSSPNVGKQFF

V gene: TRBV12-3/TRBV12-4
D gene: TRBD2
J gene: TRBJ2-5
clone size: few
CDR3 DNA: TGTGCCAGCAGTTTCAGACTAGCGGGAGTGGTAGAGACCCAGTACTTC
CDR3 protein: CASSFRLAGVVETQYF

V gene: TRBV20-1
D gene: -
J gene: TRBJ1-6
clone size: -
CDR3 DNA: TGCAGTGCTAGATCACAGGGCTCCGATAGGTCACCCCTCCACTTT
CDR3 protein: CSARSQGSDRSPLHF

V gene: TRBV12-3/TRBV12-4
D gene: -
J gene: TRBJ1-4
clone size: many
CDR3 DNA: TGTGCCAGCAGTTTATTCCAGGCGTCAGAAAAACTGTTTTTT
CDR3 protein: CASSLFQASEKLFF

V gene: TRBV4-2
D gene: TRBD1
J gene: TRBJ1-2
clone size: -
CDR3 DNA: TGTGCCAGCAGTCAAGATCCGTGGAGGGGGCAGGAGTATGGCTACACCTTC
CDR3 protein: CASSQDPWRGQEYGYTF

V gene: TRBV11-2
D gene: -
J gene: TRBJ1-5
clone size: -
CDR3 DNA: TGTGCCAGTAGCTTAGAACGACACCCGAGCCAGCCCCAGCATTTT
CDR3 protein: CASSLERHPSQPQHF

V gene: TRBV12-3/TRBV12-4
D gene: -
J gene: TRBJ1-6
clone size: -
CDR3 DNA: TGTGCCAGCGGAGACGGGGCTAATTCACCCCCCCACTTT
CDR3 protein: CASGDGANSPPHF

V gene: TRBV20-1
D gene: -
J gene: TRBJ2-1
clone size: -
CDR3 DNA: TGCAGTGCTAGAGATGAAGTAGAATCCTACAATGAGCAGTTCTTC
CDR3 protein: CSARDEVESYNEQFF

V gene: TRBV10-1
D gene: -
J gene: TRBJ1-1
clone size: many
CDR3 DNA: TGTGCCAGCAGTGACCGGAACACTGAAGCTTTCTTT
CDR3 protein: CASSDRNTEAFF

V gene: TRBV6-1
D gene: TRBD2
J gene: TRBJ2-7
clone size: -
CDR3 DNA: TGTGCCAGCAGTGAGTTCCGCGGGAGTTCCTACGAGCAGTACTTC
CDR3 protein: CASSEFRGSSYEQYF

V gene: TRBV20-1
D gene: -
J gene: TRBJ2-3
clone size: -
CDR3 DNA: TGCAGTGCTAGTGGTGAAAGGAGAGAGGGGGGACCGGGGGCAGATACGCAGTATTTT
CDR3 protein: CSASGERREGGPGADTQYF

V gene: TRBV29-1
D gene: TRBD2
J gene: TRBJ2-2
clone size: -
CDR3 DNA: TGCATCGTTGGCGGGGGGAACTCCGGGGAGCTGTTTTTT
CDR3 protein: CIVGGGNSGELFF

V gene: TRBV6-2/TRBV6-3
D gene: -
J gene: TRBJ2-2
clone size: -
CDR3 DNA: TGTGCCAGCACTTACTCGGGACTTAATACCGGGGAGCTGTTTTTT
CDR3 protein: CASTYSGLNTGELFF

V gene: TRBV4-1
D gene: -
J gene: TRBJ1-2
clone size: -
CDR3 DNA: TGCGCCAGCAGCCCTTCGGACGCGGGCGGGGACTACACCTTC
CDR3 protein: CASSPSDAGGDYTF

V gene: TRBV29-1
D gene: -
J gene: TRBJ2-7
clone size: -
CDR3 DNA: TGCAGCGCGGCCAGGGAGCTACACGAGCAGTACTTC
CDR3 protein: CSAARELHEQYF

V gene: TRBV20-1
D gene: -
J gene: TRBJ2-7
clone size: -
CDR3 DNA: TGCAGTGCTAGTGACCCCGCTGGGAACTACGAGCAGTACTTC
CDR3 protein: CSASDPAGNYEQYF

V gene: TRBV6-5
D gene: -
J gene: TRBJ2-7
clone size: -
CDR3 DNA: TGTGCCAGCATTTACGACTGGGGCGGGGACTACGAGCAGTACTTC
CDR3 protein: CASIYDWGGDYEQYF

V gene: TRBV20-1
D gene: TRBD2
J gene: TRBJ2-3
clone size: -
CDR3 DNA: TGCAGTGCGATAGGGACTAGCGGGGAAGACACAGAAACGCAGTACTTT
CDR3 protein: CSAIGTSGEDTETQYF

V gene: TRBV12-5
D gene: -
J gene: TRBJ1-1
clone size: -
CDR3 DNA: TGTGCTAGTGCACTGACGAGAAACAGGGAAGGGTCCGGCACTGAAGCTTACTTT
CDR3 protein: CASALTRNREGSGTEAYF

V gene: TRBV7-2
D gene: -
J gene: TRBJ2-7
clone size: -
CDR3 DNA: TGTGCCAGCAGCTTATCTAGTCTGAACTCCTACGAGCAGTACTTC
CDR3 protein: CASSLSSLNSYEQYF

V gene: TRBV29-1
D gene: -
J gene: TRBJ2-5
clone size: many
CDR3 DNA: TGCAGCGTTGGAGACTCCTCCCGGGAGACCCAGTACTTC
CDR3 protein: CSVGDSSRETQYF

V gene: TRBV11-2
D gene: -
J gene: TRBJ1-2
clone size: -
CDR3 DNA: TGTCCCAGCAGCTTAGAGTCGGCCAGCATTAACTATGGCTACACCTTC
CDR3 protein: CPSSLESASINYGYTF

V gene: TRBV4-1
D gene: TRBD2
J gene: TRBJ2-5
clone size: -
CDR3 DNA: TGCGCCAGCAGCCAATGGGGACTAGCGGGGGAAGAGACCCAGTACTTC
CDR3 protein: CASSQWGLAGEETQYF

V gene: TRBV6-5
D gene: -
J gene: TRBJ1-3
clone size: -
CDR3 DNA: TGTGCCAGCAGTACCCACGGTTTCGGGAACACCATATATTTT
CDR3 protein: CASSTHGFGNTIYF

V gene: TRBV20-1
D gene: -
J gene: TRBJ2-7
clone size: few
CDR3 DNA: TGCAGTGCTAGAGCAGCCGGTAGGGGAGACTACGAGCAGTACTTC
CDR3 protein: CSARAAGRGDYEQYF

V gene: TRBV29-1
D gene: -
J gene: TRBJ1-2
clone size: -
CDR3 DNA: TGCAGCGTTGGACAGGAGACCGATTATTACTATAGCTACACTTTC
CDR3 protein: CSVGQETDYYYSYTF

V gene: TRBV4-2
D gene: -
J gene: TRBJ1-1
clone size: -
CDR3 DNA: TGTGCAAGCAGCCAAGAGGGGGACACTGAAACTTTCTTT
CDR3 protein: CASSQEGDTETFF

V gene: TRBV29-1
D gene: TRBD1
J gene: TRBJ2-1
clone size: -
CDR3 DNA: TGCAGCGTTTCTAAGGGGGCCGTTTACGAGCAGTTCTTC
CDR3 protein: CSVSKGAVYEQFF

V gene: TRBV20-1
D gene: TRBD2
J gene: TRBJ2-5
clone size: -
CDR3 DNA: TGCAGTTTAGCGGGGCATGGAGAGATCCAGTACTTC
CDR3 protein: CSLAGHGEIQYF

V gene: TRBV20-1
D gene: TRBD2
J gene: TRBJ2-7
clone size: few
CDR3 DNA: TGCAGTGCTAGAGACGGGAGCGGGGGCCGCGGCTACGAGCAGTACTTC
CDR3 protein: CSARDGSGGRGYEQYF

V gene: TRBV4-3
D gene: -
J gene: TRBJ2-7
clone size: -
CDR3 DNA: TGTGCCAGCAGCCAAGGCGATAGCCTTTTGTCCTGCGAGCAGTACTTC
CDR3 protein: CASSQGDSLLSCEQYF

V gene: TRBV7-8
D gene: -
J gene: TRBJ2-7
clone size: -
CDR3 DNA: TGTGCCAGCAGCGTCCTGGGGCACCACTCCTACGAGCAGTACTTC
CDR3 protein: CASSVLGHHSYEQYF

V gene: TRBV20-1
D gene: -
J gene: TRBJ2-6
clone size: -
CDR3 DNA: TGCAGTGATAGGGGGACTGACGGGGCCAACGCCCTGACTTTC
CDR3 protein: CSDRGTDGANALTF

V gene: TRBV6-1
D gene: -
J gene: TRBJ2-1
clone size: many
CDR3 DNA: TGTGCCAGCAACGAGGGGCGCTCCTACAATGAGCAGTTCTTC
CDR3 protein: CASNEGRSYNEQFF

V gene: TRBV25-1
D gene: TRBD1
J gene: TRBJ2-1
clone size: -
CDR3 DNA: TGTGCCATCCGGGACAGCAATGAGCAGTTCTTC
CDR3 protein: CAIRDSNEQFF

V gene: TRBV20-1
D gene: -
J gene: TRBJ2-7
clone size: -
CDR3 DNA: TGCAGTGCTAGTATCCCCCATGCGGGGGCCAGCTACGAGCAGTACTTC
CDR3 protein: CSASIPHAGASYEQYF

V gene: TRBV12-3/TRBV12-4
D gene: -
J gene: TRBJ2-5
clone size: -
CDR3 DNA: TGTGCCAGCAGTGGGGGTGAAGCAGGGACCCAGTACTTC
CDR3 protein: CASSGGEAGTQYF

V gene: TRBV20-1
D gene: -
J gene: TRBJ2-7
clone size: once
CDR3 DNA: TGCAGTGCCGCCGGCGGGCTAGCGCTCTCCTACGAGCAGTACTTC
CDR3 protein: CSAAGGLALSYEQYF

V gene: TRBV24-1
D gene: TRBD2
J gene: TRBJ2-1
clone size: -
CDR3 DNA: TGTGCCACCAGCGACAGACTAGCGGGCGTCAATGAGCAGTTCTTC
CDR3 protein: CATSDRLAGVNEQFF